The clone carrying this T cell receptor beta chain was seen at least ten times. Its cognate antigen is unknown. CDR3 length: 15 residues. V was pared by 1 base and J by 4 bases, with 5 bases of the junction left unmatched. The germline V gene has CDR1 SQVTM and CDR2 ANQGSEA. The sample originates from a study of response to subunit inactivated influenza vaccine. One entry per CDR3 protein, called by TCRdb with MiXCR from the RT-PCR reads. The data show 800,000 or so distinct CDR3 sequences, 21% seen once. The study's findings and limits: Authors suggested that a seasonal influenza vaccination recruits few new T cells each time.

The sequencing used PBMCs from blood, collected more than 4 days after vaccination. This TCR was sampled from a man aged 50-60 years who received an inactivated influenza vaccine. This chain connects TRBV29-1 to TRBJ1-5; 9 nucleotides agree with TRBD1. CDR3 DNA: TGCAGCGTTGAAGTCTCCGGGACAGGGAATCAGCCCCAGCATTTT. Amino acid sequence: CSVEVSGTGNQPQHF.